Following are 27 T cell receptor beta chains from one sample sequenced in a study of blood T cell repertoires in COVID-19. The assay was immunoSEQ multiplex PCR, and TCRdb's table has in-frame clones only and misses some. This sample carries over 200,000 clones, around 89% of them seen once, and the ten largest clones take 2.7%. Material for sequencing was peripheral blood. These receptors were taken from a man aged 30 to 45 with COVID-19, enrolled during active disease.

The V and J genes are TRBV24-1 and TRBJ1-5; unclear D gene. Trimming shortened V by 5 bases and J by 0 bases, and 4 bases separated the two germline ends. The CDR3 extends over 13 amino acids. CDR1 KGHDR and CDR2 SFDVKD come from the germline V gene. CDR3 in DNA: TGTGCCACCAGTGCCGGTAGCAATCAGCCCCAGCATTTT. Translation: CATSAGSNQPQHF.

This clone has only one observation. This chain uses TRBV9 with TRBJ1-1, with TRBD1 matching 8 bases. V gave up 0 bases and J gave up 1 base; unmatched junction bases: 8. Germline values: CDR1 SGDLS, CDR2 YYNGEE. The CDR3 has 17 amino acids. This CDR3 reads CASSVAPAGTGNTEAFF. In nucleotides, the CDR3 is TGTGCCAGCAGCGTAGCCCCGGCCGGGACAGGGAACACTGAAGCTTTCTTT. The whole variable domain, filled in from reference TRBV9 and TRBJ1-1, reads DSGVTQTPKHLITATGQRVTLRCSPRSGDLSVYWYQQSLDQGLQFLIQYYNGEERAKGNILERFSAQQFPDLHSELNLSSLELGDSALYFCASSVAPAGTGNTEAFFGQGTRLTVV.

This chain connects TRBV4-3 to TRBJ2-7; D gene ambiguous. V was cut by 3 bases and J by 3 bases, with 9 bases left in between. The CDR3 runs to 13 residues. Germline V gives CDR1 LGHNA, CDR2 YSLEER. The CDR3 region is CASSQTLYYEQYF. The CDR3 nucleotides read TGCGCCAGCAGCCAGACTTTATACTACGAGCAGTACTTC.

V is TRBV11-2 and J is TRBJ1-2, with D uncertain. Germline lookup yields CDR1 SGHAT and CDR2 FQNNGV. The length of the CDR3 is 14 residues. Trimming shortened V by 4 bases and J by 2 bases, and 11 bases separated the two germline ends. The chain's CDR3 is CASSSRGSNYGYTF. The CDR3 DNA reads as TGTGCCAGCAGCTCGAGAGGATCCAACTATGGCTACACCTTC. Looking up the rest from reference TRBV11-2 and TRBJ1-2 gives the full variable domain: EAGVAQSPRYKIIEKRQSVAFWCNPISGHATLYWYQQILGQGPKLLIQFQNNGVVDDSQLPKDRFSAERLKGVDSTLKIQPAKLEDSAVYLCASSSRGSNYGYTFGSGTRLTVV.

The CDR3 region has the DNA TGTGCCAGCAGTTTTGGACAGGAGAATCAGCCCCAGCATTTT. This codes for CASSFGQENQPQHF. The chain has TRBV6-2 or TRBV6-3 and TRBJ1-5; 7 positions agree with TRBD1. The CDR3 is 14 amino acids. Germline loops: CDR1 MNHEY, CDR2 SVGEGT. V dropped 4 bases and J dropped 4; count of bases not matched to a gene: 4.

This rearrangement joins TRBV19 to TRBJ1-1; no definite D call. CDR3 length: 14 residues. Trimming pared 3 bases from V and 7 bases from J, leaving 15 bases between. The germline CDR1 and CDR2 sequences are LNHDA and SQIVND (reference sequence). The CDR3 DNA sequence: TGTGCCAGTAGTATTCCCGGGATAGTAAATGAAGCTTTCTTT. This gives the protein CASSIPGIVNEAFF.

This chain uses TRBV14 with TRBJ2-1, with 7 bases that match TRBD2. Germline V gene lookup returns CDR1 SGHDN and CDR2 FVKESK. The CDR3 is made up of 17 amino acids. Trimming cost V 1 base and J 4 bases; bases outside gene matches: 10. CDR3 nucleotides: TGTGCCAGCAGCCAAGTCTGGCGGGGGATGAATTACAATGAGCAGTTCTTC. This gives the protein CASSQVWRGMNYNEQFF.

V usage is TRBV6-1 and J usage is TRBJ1-5, with 7 bases identical to TRBD1. The CDR3 consists of 17 residues. Germline V gene lookup returns CDR1 MNHNS and CDR2 SASEGT. V lost 3 bases and J lost 0; bases outside the gene matches: 8. Here the CDR3 reads CASSDPKTGISNQPQHF. The CDR3 DNA reads TGTGCCAGCAGTGACCCCAAGACAGGGATTAGCAATCAGCCCCAGCATTTT.

The chain employs TRBV19 and TRBJ1-3; a weak D match, TRBD1 (5 bases). This CDR3 spans 13 amino acids. CDR1 is LNHDA and CDR2 is SQIVND in the germline V gene (reference sequence). V dropped 5 bases and J dropped 8 bases, with 13 bases sitting between them. CDR3 in amino acids: CASSSGWGDTIYF. The CDR3 nucleotides read TGTGCCAGTAGTTCCGGTTGGGGGGACACCATATATTTT. The full variable domain, its missing parts supplied by reference TRBV19 and TRBJ1-3, is DGGITQSPKYLFRKEGQNVTLSCEQNLNHDAMYWYRQDPGQGLRLIYYSQIVNDFQKGDIAEGYSVSREKKESFPLTVTSAQKNPTAFYLCASSSGWGDTIYFGEGSWLTVV.

V and J are TRBV9 and TRBJ2-2; D is possibly TRBD2 (6 bases). Between the trimmed V and J ends, which lost 8 bases and 7 bases, there was a span of 18 bases. This CDR3 spans 14 amino acids. Germline-derived CDR1 and CDR2 are SGDLS and YYNGEE. CDR3 nucleotide sequence: TGTGCCAGGCACCCGGGCCGGGGACTCGGGGAGCTGTTTTTT. Translation gives CARHPGRGLGELFF.

This clone came up a few times. The chain recombines TRBV7-2 with TRBJ1-5, with D hard to call. Trimming pared 2 bases from V and 4 bases from J, leaving 15 bases between. Germline loops: CDR1 SGHTA, CDR2 FQGNSA. The CDR3 extends over 16 amino acids. The CDR3 sequence is CASSLSSGVSNQPQHF. DNA of the CDR3: TGTGCCAGCAGCTTAAGTTCGGGAGTTTCAAATCAGCCCCAGCATTTT.

The chain joins TRBV30 to TRBJ1-5; D possibly corresponds to TRBD1 (6 bases). CDR1 GTSNPN and CDR2 SVGIG come from the germline V gene (reference sequence). This CDR3 region has 13 residues. V lost 3 bases to trimming and J lost 5 bases, with 11 bases between them. The CDR3 nucleotides are TGTGCCTGGAGCGGACAGTCTTATCAGCCCCAGCATTTT. Amino acids: CAWSGQSYQPQHF.

V gene TRBV19 combines with J gene TRBJ2-4; D may be TRBD1 (6 bases). There are 15 residues in the CDR3. The germline V and J ends were trimmed by 3 bases and 3 bases, with 12 bases remaining between them. Germline values: CDR1 LNHDA, CDR2 SQIVND (reference sequence). The CDR3 DNA reads as TGTGCCAGTAGTATGTCCGAGGGGGTCAAAAACATTCAGTACTTC. This translates into CASSMSEGVKNIQYF.

The chain uses TRBV27 and TRBJ1-5, with a tentative D call TRBD1 (5 bases). V lost 4 bases and J 2 bases, leaving 12 bases between the germline ends. Germline V gene sequence: CDR1 MNHEY, CDR2 SMNVEV (reference sequence). This CDR3 contains 15 residues. The CDR3 nucleotides are TGTGCCAGCAGTTCGGGGGGAAAAGGCAATCAGCCCCAGCATTTT. Its translation is CASSSGGKGNQPQHF.

J is TRBJ2-3 and V is TRBV4-1; TRBD2 aligns across 11 bases. Germline V lookup: CDR1 MGHRA, CDR2 YSYEKL. V gave up 9 bases and J gave up 5 bases; unmatched junction bases: 4. The CDR3 is 13 amino acids. The DNA of the CDR3 is TGCGCCAGTAGCGGGGGGGCCGTAGATACGCAGTATTTT. Its translation is CASSGGAVDTQYF.

The rearrangement joins TRBV4-3 to TRBJ2-3; maybe TRBD1 (5 bases). Trimming stripped 3 bases from V and 8 bases from J, with 15 bases between. This CDR3 is 14 amino acids long. From germline, CDR1 is LGHNA and CDR2 YSLEER. CDR3 sequence reads: CASSQVVGQRTQYF. CDR3 nucleotide sequence: TGCGCCAGCAGCCAGGTCGTGGGGCAGCGTACGCAGTATTTT.

The chain employs TRBV28 and TRBJ1-3, with 11 nucleotides matching TRBD1. This CDR3 contains 16 residues. J lost 6 bases, V lost 4 bases, and 8 bases had no gene match. Per germline, CDR1 MDHEN and CDR2 SYDVKM. CDR3 in amino acids: CASSSSPGQGVNTIYF. The CDR3, as DNA: TGTGCCAGCAGTTCATCACCGGGACAGGGGGTAAACACCATATATTTT.

The gene calls are TRBV7-9 and TRBJ2-7; 12 bases match TRBD2. With V trimmed by 5 bases and J by 6 bases, 8 bases remained unmatched. The CDR3 consists of 15 residues. Germline CDR1 is SEHNR and CDR2 is FQNEAQ (reference sequence). CDR3 DNA sequence: TGTGCCAGCAGCGATTGGACTAGCGGGGAGGTCGAGCAGTACTTC. Protein sequence: CASSDWTSGEVEQYF. Variable domain in full (rest from reference TRBV7-9 and TRBJ2-7): DTGVSQNPRHKITKRGQNVTFRCDPISEHNRLYWYRQTLGQGPEFLTYFQNEAQLEKSRLLSDRFSAERPKGSFSTLEIQRTEQGDSAMYLCASSDWTSGEVEQYFGPGTRLTVT.

The rearrangement uses TRBV20-1 and TRBJ1-6; 7 bases line up with TRBD1. V gave up 3 bases and J gave up 7 bases; unmatched junction bases: 6. The CDR3 is 14 residues long. The germline gives CDR1 DFQATT, CDR2 SNEGSKA (reference sequence). CDR3 bases: TGCAGTGCTAGTTTAGGGGGCGAAAATTCACCCCTCCACTTT. It yields the protein CSASLGGENSPLHF.

The chain employs TRBV5-1 and TRBJ1-1; D perhaps matches TRBD1 (6 bases). Trimming left V 1 base short and J 1 base short, with 14 bases between. The germline V gene encodes CDR1 SGHRS and CDR2 YFSETQ. The CDR3 has 16 amino acids. In DNA form, the CDR3 reads TGCGCCAGCAGCTTGACTCCGACAGGACCGAACACTGAAGCTTTCTTT. Its translation: CASSLTPTGPNTEAFF. Using reference TRBV5-1 and TRBJ1-1 for the parts outside the CDR3, the full variable domain is KAGVTQTPRYLIKTRGQQVTLSCSPISGHRSVSWYQQTPGQGLQFLFEYFSETQRNKGNFPGRFSGRQFSNSRSEMNVSTLELGDSALYLCASSLTPTGPNTEAFFGQGTRLTVV.

J is TRBJ1-1 and V is TRBV27, with D possibly matching TRBD1 (5 bases). Looked up from germline, CDR1 is MNHEY and CDR2 is SMNVEV (reference sequence). The CDR3 consists of 13 residues. The germline V and J ends were trimmed by 5 bases and 3 bases, with 10 bases remaining between them. The CDR3 here is CASSRGRDTEAFF. The DNA for the CDR3 is TGTGCCAGCAGTCGAGGCAGGGACACTGAAGCTTTCTTT.

About this clone: Compared with germline, one end of the junction differs, possibly owing to a read error. The rearrangement uses TRBV6-1 and TRBJ2-7; D is uncertain. Germline assignment: CDR1 MNHNS and CDR2 SASEGT. This CDR3 has 13 residues. The CDR3 is CASREGTGYEQYF. CDR3 sequence (DNA): TGTGCCAGCAGGGAAGGAACGGGCTACGAGCAGTACTTC.

This sequence joins TRBV6-5 and TRBJ1-2; D unresolved. Germline CDR1 MNHEY, CDR2 SVGAGI. The V end was cut by 0 bases, the J end by 7 bases, with 15 bases between. The CDR3 length is 15 residues. In nucleotides, the CDR3 is TGTGCCAGCAGTTACTCAAGGCGTTTTCCGGGTGGCTACACCTTC. This codes for CASSYSRRFPGGYTF.

This sequence joins TRBV6-6 and TRBJ2-7, with D perhaps TRBD2 (5 bases). The CDR3 is made up of 15 amino acids. Per germline, CDR1 MNHNY and CDR2 SVGAGI (reference sequence). V gave up 4 bases and J gave up 0 bases, with 13 bases separating them. CDR3 sequence (DNA): TGTGCCAGCAGTTTCCCTGTAACTAGCTCCTACGAGCAGTACTTC. Translation gives CASSFPVTSSYEQYF.

This chain connects TRBV5-1 to TRBJ1-2, with 8 bases matching TRBD1. The V gene's germline CDR1 is SGHRS and CDR2 YFSETQ. Losses at the gene ends were 8 bases for V and 4 bases for J; bases not matched to a gene: 13. The CDR3 sequence is 15 residues long. CDR3 coding DNA: TGCGCCAGTCGCTACCTGACAGGGGCTGGCTATGGCTACACCTTC. Amino acid sequence: CASRYLTGAGYGYTF.

The gene calls are TRBV3-1 (or the pseudogene TRBV3-2) and TRBJ2-1, with a weak D call TRBD1 (7 bases). Trimming left V 4 bases short and J 12 bases short, with 13 bases between. CDR3 length: 12 residues. Germline loops: CDR1 LGHDT, CDR2 YNNKEL (reference sequence). CDR3 residues: CASSPSDRAQFF. The CDR3, as DNA: TGTGCCAGCAGCCCTAGCGACAGGGCGCAGTTCTTC.

This chain connects TRBV29-1 to TRBJ1-1; 11 nucleotides match TRBD1. The CDR3 has 13 residues. Unmatched junction bases numbered 8, after V lost 7 bases and J lost 7 bases. Germline V CDR1 and CDR2: SQVTM, ANQGSEA. The CDR3 sequence is CSAQGQGAVEAFF. In DNA form, the CDR3 reads TGCAGCGCTCAAGGACAGGGGGCCGTTGAAGCTTTCTTT.